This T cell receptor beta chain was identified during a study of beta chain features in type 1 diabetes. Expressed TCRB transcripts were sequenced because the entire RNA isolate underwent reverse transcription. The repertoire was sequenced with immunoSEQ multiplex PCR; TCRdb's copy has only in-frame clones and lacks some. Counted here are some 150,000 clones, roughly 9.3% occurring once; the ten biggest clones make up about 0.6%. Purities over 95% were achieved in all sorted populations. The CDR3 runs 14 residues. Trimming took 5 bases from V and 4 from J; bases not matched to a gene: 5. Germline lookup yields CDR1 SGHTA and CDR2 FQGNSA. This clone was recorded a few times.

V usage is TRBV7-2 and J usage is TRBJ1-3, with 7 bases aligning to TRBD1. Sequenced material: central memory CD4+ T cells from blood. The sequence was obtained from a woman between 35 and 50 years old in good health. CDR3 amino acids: CASSLQGSGNTIYF. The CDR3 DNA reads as TGTGCCAGCAGCCTACAGGGGTCCGGAAACACCATATATTTT.